The 24 T cell receptor beta chains presented below share a single source sample, sequenced in a study of a mutant IDH1 vaccine in newly diagnosed glioma (dated by TCRdb to the early 2020s). These receptors' targets are unknown. The sample's time point label is to be understood as: week 35, safety follow-up. Each vaccine dose, consisting of 300 ug of a 20-mer mutant IDH1 peptide in Montanide, was administered subcutaneously with topical imiquimod. The library was built by means of the immunoSEQ multiplex PCR assay. Entries here come from immuneACCESS through TCRdb and include only in-frame sequences with V and J called. Some clones fail to appear in such tables; in the studies checked, an unresolved V gene covers under half of the shortfall, and the cause of the remainder is unknown. This sample holds tens of thousands of clones; more than 75% were observed only once. The ten largest clones add up to roughly 2% of the sample.

Sequences were derived from PBMCs, sampled from a glioma patient whose treatment included an IDH1 peptide vaccine. All receptors come from a man in his thirties or forties with glioma.

This chain links TRBV6-1 with TRBJ1-1; a weak D match, TRBD1 (6 bases). Germline V gives CDR1 MNHNS, CDR2 SASEGT. This CDR3 contains 14 residues. V lost 2 bases and J lost 3, with 10 bases in between. The CDR3 nucleotides read TGTGCCAGCAGTGAATGGGCAGGGGACACTGAAGCTTTCTTT. Protein sequence: CASSEWAGDTEAFF.

This clone was seen only a few times. The J gene is TRBJ2-3, the V gene TRBV7-6, with 12 bases identical to TRBD2. Germline V gene sequence: CDR1 SGHVS, CDR2 FNYEAQ. J gave up 2 bases and V 4 bases, and 7 bases lay outside the gene matches. This CDR3 has 17 amino acids. DNA of the CDR3: TGTGCCAGCAGCTCGATACTAGCGGGAGGAGACACAGATACGCAGTATTTT. Its protein product is CASSSILAGGDTDTQYF.

J is TRBJ2-1 and V is TRBV5-4, with 7 bases lining up with TRBD2. J was trimmed by 3 bases and V by 4 bases; bases with no gene match: 10. The CDR3 totals 16 residues. The V gene's germline CDR1 is SGHNT and CDR2 YYREEE (reference sequence). The chain's CDR3 is CASSRHGGEGYNEQFF. As DNA, the CDR3 is TGTGCCAGCAGCCGACATGGGGGGGAAGGCTACAATGAGCAGTTCTTC.

This clone has just one count. The rearrangement joins TRBV2 to TRBJ1-1, with a tentative D call TRBD1 (5 bases). Germline CDR1 SNHLY, CDR2 FYNNEI. The V end lost 10 bases, the J end lost 11 bases, and 32 bases lay between the germline ends. The CDR3 consists of 16 residues. CDR3 residues: CATQKSASASGTAAFF. The CDR3 DNA sequence: TGTGCCACACAGAAGTCGGCCTCAGCATCCGGGACCGCGGCTTTCTTT.

This chain uses TRBV5-1 with TRBJ2-1; the D gene could be TRBD1 or TRBD2 (6 bases each). The CDR3 totals 20 residues. The ends were cut back, 3 bases at V and 1 base at J, with 26 bases in the middle. Germline V gene sequence: CDR1 SGHRS, CDR2 YFSETQ. CDR3 loop: CASSWRTSGRGASSYNEQFF. The CDR3 nucleotides read TGCGCCAGCAGCTGGAGAACAAGCGGTAGGGGGGCAAGTTCCTACAATGAGCAGTTCTTC.

V usage is TRBV29-1 and J usage is TRBJ2-1; tentatively, D is TRBD1 or TRBD2 (5 bases each). Deletions cut 7 bases from V and 8 bases from J, with 12 bases between. The germline gives CDR1 SQVTM, CDR2 ANQGSEA. The CDR3 sequence is 11 residues long. The CDR3 loop is CSAGTRDEQFF. The CDR3 DNA follows: TGCAGCGCCGGGACGAGAGATGAGCAGTTCTTC.

V is TRBV18 and J is TRBJ1-1, with a tentative D call TRBD1 (5 bases). The CDR3 totals 16 residues. CDR1 and CDR2 (germline): KGHSH, LQKENI. The germline V and J ends were trimmed by 5 bases and 4 bases, with 20 bases remaining between them. The CDR3 protein is CASSSESPQGGTEAFF. The CDR3 nucleotides are TGTGCCAGCTCATCAGAATCTCCCCAGGGTGGCACTGAAGCTTTCTTT. Full variable domain (remainder filled in from reference TRBV18 and TRBJ1-1): NAGVMQNPRHLVRRRGQEARLRCSPMKGHSHVYWYRQLPEEGLKFMVYLQKENIIDESGMPKERFSAEFPKEGPSILRIQQVVRGDSAAYFCASSSESPQGGTEAFFGQGTRLTVV.

V gene TRBV9 combines with J gene TRBJ1-2; D possibly corresponds to TRBD1 (6 bases). Trimming pared 0 bases from V and 6 bases from J, leaving 12 bases between. CDR1 is SGDLS and CDR2 is YYNGEE in the germline V gene. The CDR3 length is 14 residues. CDR3 sequence: CASSVAFGGHGYTF. The CDR3 nucleotides read TGTGCCAGCAGCGTAGCTTTCGGGGGCCATGGCTACACCTTC.

This chain uses TRBV5-4 with TRBJ2-1; the match to TRBD2 covers 13 bases. There are 18 residues in the CDR3. Germline assignment: CDR1 SGHNT and CDR2 YYREEE (reference sequence). V lost 1 base and J lost 0; bases outside the gene matches: 4. The CDR3: CASSLTSGGGTSYNEQFF. CDR3 DNA: TGTGCCAGCAGCTTGACTAGCGGGGGGGGTACCTCCTACAATGAGCAGTTCTTC.

The rearrangement joins TRBV27 to TRBJ2-5; 7 bases map to TRBD1. TRBJ2-7 matches the DNA end more closely, so the J call is doubtful. CDR1 and CDR2 (germline): MNHEY, SMNVEV (reference sequence). There are 12 residues in the CDR3. The CDR3 region is CASSSGGYEQYF. The CDR3 nucleotides read TGTGCCAGCAGTTCAGGGGGCTACGAGCAGTACTTC.

The chain couples TRBV1 to TRBJ2-3; whether TRBD2, the table's D call, matches the DNA was not checked. TRBV1 is a known pseudogene. This CDR3 is built from 19 residues. Here the CDR3 reads CTSSQSRLAGSSSTDTQYF. CDR3 nucleotide sequence: TGCACCAGCAGCCAATCCCGACTAGCGGGAAGTTCTAGCACAGATACGCAGTATTTT.

The chain employs TRBV6-1 and TRBJ2-1; no clear D gene. The CDR3 consists of 14 residues. Germline lookup yields CDR1 MNHNS and CDR2 SASEGT. V was pared by 5 bases and J by 3 bases, with 11 bases between. The CDR3 loop reads CASSPAGIYNEQFF. For the CDR3, the DNA is TGTGCCAGCAGTCCGGCAGGCATCTACAATGAGCAGTTCTTC.

The V gene is TRBV7-2, the J gene TRBJ1-2; TRBD1 matches at 10 bases. This CDR3 spans 15 amino acids. After removal of 5 bases from V and 2 bases from J, the junction contained 5 bases not matched to a gene. The germline V gene has CDR1 SGHTA and CDR2 FQGNSA. CDR3 sequence (DNA): TGTGCCAGCAGCCGACAGGGGGCGCTGAACTATGGCTACACCTTC. Translated, it gives CASSRQGALNYGYTF. Using reference TRBV7-2 and TRBJ1-2 for the parts outside the CDR3, the full variable domain is GAGVSQSPSNKVTEKGKDVELRCDPISGHTALYWYRQSLGQGLEFLIYFQGNSAPDKSGLPSDRFSAERTGGSVSTLTIQRTQQEDSAVYLCASSRQGALNYGYTFGSGTRLTVV.

This chain uses TRBV7-2 with TRBJ2-5, with TRBD1 identical over 9 bases. The ends lost 0 bases at V and 2 bases at J; junction bases unmatched: 4. The CDR3 length is 16 residues. Looked up from germline, CDR1 is SGHTA and CDR2 is FQGNSA. The CDR3 DNA sequence: TGTGCCAGCAGCTTAGCTGGGACAGGGTGGCAAGAGACCCAGTACTTC. This sequence encodes CASSLAGTGWQETQYF.

This clone was observed a handful of times. DNA of the CDR3: TGTGCCAGCAGTACCGCCCCGAACACTGAAGCTTTCTTT. Encoded protein: CASSTAPNTEAFF. The chain combines TRBV27 with TRBJ1-1; D unresolved. V lost 5 bases, J lost 1 base, and 8 bases lay in between. Germline CDR1 and CDR2: MNHEY and SMNVEV (reference sequence). The CDR3 length is 13 residues.

The chain carries TRBV11-2 and TRBJ1-1, with D unclear. The V gene lost 5 bases and the J gene lost 3 bases, with 7 bases spanning the gap. The CDR3 loop spans 12 amino acids. From germline, CDR1 is SGHAT and CDR2 FQNNGV. The CDR3 spells CASSTRYTEAFF. CDR3 DNA sequence: TGTGCCAGCAGCACACGGTACACTGAAGCTTTCTTT.

The chain is built from TRBV7-3 and TRBJ2-3; 7 bases match TRBD2. The germline V gene encodes CDR1 SGHTA and CDR2 FQGTGA. V shed 5 bases, J shed 4 bases, and the junction held 6 bases outside the gene matches. The CDR3 contains 14 residues. CDR3 amino acids: CASSPGLSSDTQYF. CDR3 bases: TGTGCCAGCAGCCCGGGACTAAGTTCAGATACGCAGTATTTT. Drawing the rest from reference TRBV7-3 and TRBJ2-3, the complete variable domain is GAGVSQTPSNKVTEKGKYVELRCDPISGHTALYWYRQSLGQGPEFLIYFQGTGAADDSGLPNDRFFAVRPEGSVSTLKIQRTERGDSAVYLCASSPGLSSDTQYFGPGTRLTVL.

This chain links TRBV27 with TRBJ1-5; D is unclear. V was shortened by 5 bases and J by 7 bases, with 12 bases between the two germline ends. CDR3 length: 13 amino acids. Germline V gene data show CDR1 as MNHEY and CDR2 as SMNVEV (reference sequence). CDR3 in amino acids: CASSTRVYQPQHF. Here the CDR3 DNA reads TGTGCCAGCAGTACGAGGGTATACCAGCCCCAGCATTTT.

The chain is built from TRBV10-3 and TRBJ2-7, with TRBD1 matching 7 bases. V lost 4 bases, J lost 2 bases, and 17 bases stayed unmatched. Germline values: CDR1 ENHRY, CDR2 SYGVKD. There are 18 residues in the CDR3. CDR3 sequence reads: CAISGGTENKPSAYEQYF. The CDR3 DNA reads TGTGCCATCAGTGGTGGGACAGAGAACAAGCCGAGTGCCTACGAGCAGTACTTC.

This chain uses TRBV5-8 with TRBJ2-5; D is unclear. The J call may not be correct, given that the DNA end is closer to TRBJ2-7. Germline assignment: CDR1 SGHTS and CDR2 YDEGEE. The CDR3 runs 14 residues. For the CDR3, the DNA is TGTGCCAGCAGCTTGGTGGGCCTCTCCTACGAGCAGTACTTC. Amino acid sequence: CASSLVGLSYEQYF.

In this sample, this clone turned up once. The chain carries TRBV7-2 and TRBJ2-5; D may be TRBD2 (7 bases). Trimming shortened V by 6 bases and J by 1 base, and 15 bases separated the two germline ends. Germline V gene data show CDR1 as SGHTA and CDR2 as FQGNSA. The CDR3 is 15 amino acids. The CDR3 protein is CASRRGGEIQETQYF. CDR3 in DNA: TGTGCCAGCAGGAGAGGGGGGGAAATCCAAGAGACCCAGTACTTC.

This clone has only one observation. For the CDR3, the DNA is TGTGCCATCAGTGAAGGGACAGCCTCCTACGAGCAGTACTTC. Translation: CAISEGTASYEQYF. The chain links TRBV10-3 to TRBJ2-7, with 7 bases fitting TRBD1. Trimming at V came to 3 bases and at J to 0 bases, leaving 2 bases not matched to a gene. The CDR3 totals 14 residues. The germline V gene has CDR1 ENHRY and CDR2 SYGVKD.

V usage is TRBV9 and J usage is TRBJ2-1, with D perhaps given as TRBD1 or TRBD2 (5 bases each). CDR3 length equals 13 residues. Germline CDR1 and CDR2: SGDLS and YYNGEE. Trimming removed 2 bases from V and 10 bases from J, with 13 bases in between. CDR3 sequence reads: CASSVGEGREQFF. As DNA, the CDR3 is TGTGCCAGCAGCGTGGGAGAGGGGCGAGAGCAGTTCTTC.

V gene TRBV5-1 combines with J gene TRBJ2-1; 9 nucleotides line up with TRBD2. Germline CDR1 is SGHRS and CDR2 is YFSETQ. This CDR3 is built from 17 residues. V dropped 3 bases and J dropped 8; count of bases not matched to a gene: 15. CDR3 amino acids: CASSSGTSTRSEDEQFF. CDR3 DNA: TGCGCCAGCAGCTCCGGGACTAGCACCCGAAGTGAAGATGAGCAGTTCTTC.